Here is one TCR beta chain with its context. No antigen is known for it. Per-nucleotide qualities are absent, and no much larger clonotype sits a single base away. The approximately 86 tumor samples underwent high-throughput TCR profiling using ImmunoSEQ. Per the original workflow: Richness (unique productive sequences), clonality, evenness and relatedness were included as repertoire diversity metrics, and similarity between samples was assessed with the Bhattacharyya coefficient. In a sensitivity analysis, TCRs with fewer than two reads were excluded, and consistent conclusions were obtained. TCRdb took this table from immuneACCESS and kept in-frame rearrangements with V and J called. Such tables lack part of the clones; where checked against another copy, unresolved V genes explain under half of the gap, and the rest is unexplained. V and J calls and clone size are copied from that table; D and trimming were computed from the DNA. The sample table shows 900 to 1,200 clones, and 60% to 80% are seen once. The top ten constitute 7% to 10% of the sample.

Taken from the germline V gene, the CDR1 and CDR2 loops are SNHLY and FYNNEI. A distance of 18 bases separates the germline ends of V and J, which lose 6 bases and 6 bases respectively. The CDR3 runs 15 amino acids, cysteine and phenylalanine included. Just CDR3 DNA is preserved here, 45 bases in frame from base 1. Collection of tumor samples took place before definitive surgery or chemotherapy. Genomic DNA was extracted by the MD Anderson Biospecimen Extraction Resource, and TCR sequencing was done by the MD Anderson Cancer Genomics Laboratory. The data belong to a study of high-grade serous ovarian cancer treatment subgroups (dated by TCRdb to the early 2020s). Regarding the complete study: A mean of about 14,000 reads and thousands of unique TCR beta rearrangements per sample was generated by sequencing. Under a laparoscopic triage algorithm, patients with high-grade serous ovarian cancer were grouped by complete gross resection or by neoadjuvant chemotherapy response, and the study profiled the TCR beta repertoires of these patients. A cohort of 30 patients was included: 10 with no residual disease after primary surgery (R0), 10 who were excellent NACT responders, and 10 who were poor NACT responders. One primary tumor sample and two metastatic tumor samples were contributed by each patient, so that fewer than 95 samples were obtained in total. Findings and caveats that apply to the study as a whole: TCR clonal relatedness showed a positive correlation with neoantigen level and a trend toward positive correlation with copy number variation and mutation load from whole-genome sequencing. Because bulk tumor TCR sequencing provided no spatial information, insight into HGSC tumor complexity and diversity was limited. Tumors from the same patient had repertoire similarity ranging from roughly 0.1 to 0.8, while tumors from different patients showed almost no similarity. TCR repertoire analyses focused on CDR3; CDR1 and CDR2 were not analyzed.

The chain uses TRBV2 and TRBJ2-1, with no reliable assignment of the D segment. This TCR came from a human donor with high-grade serous ovarian cancer. Sample: tumor tissue. CDR3 region: CASSRLDRAANEQFF. In nucleotides, the sequence is TGTGCCAGCAGCAGACTGGATAGAGCCGCCAATGAGCAGTTCTTC.